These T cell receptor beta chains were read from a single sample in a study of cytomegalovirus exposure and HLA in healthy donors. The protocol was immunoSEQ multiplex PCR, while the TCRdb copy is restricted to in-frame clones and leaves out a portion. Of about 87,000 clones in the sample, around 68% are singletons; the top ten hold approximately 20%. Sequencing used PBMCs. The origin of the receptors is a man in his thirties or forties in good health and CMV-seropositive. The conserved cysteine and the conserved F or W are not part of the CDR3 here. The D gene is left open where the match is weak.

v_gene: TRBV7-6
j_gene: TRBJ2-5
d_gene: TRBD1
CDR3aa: ASSKGRGRGERETQY

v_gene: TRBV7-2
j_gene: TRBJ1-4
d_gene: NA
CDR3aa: ASSLEDRRNEKLF

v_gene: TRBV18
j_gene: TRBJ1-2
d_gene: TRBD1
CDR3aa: ASSPPWTGDGYT

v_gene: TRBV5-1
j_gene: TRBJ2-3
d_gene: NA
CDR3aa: ASSLGPSTDTQY

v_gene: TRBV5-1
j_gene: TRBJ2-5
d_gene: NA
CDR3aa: AGRRGGEETQY

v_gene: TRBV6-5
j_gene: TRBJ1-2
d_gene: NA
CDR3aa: ASSYSRGANGYT

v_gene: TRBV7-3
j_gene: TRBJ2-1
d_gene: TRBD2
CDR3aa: ASSPLGGEQF

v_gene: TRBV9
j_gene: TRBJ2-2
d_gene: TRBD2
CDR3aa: ASSVVTSGRAGDTGELF

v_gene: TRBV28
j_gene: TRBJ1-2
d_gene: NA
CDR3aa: ASSLSSGLNYGYT

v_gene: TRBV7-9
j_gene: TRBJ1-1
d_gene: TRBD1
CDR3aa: ASSSRTGGWYAF

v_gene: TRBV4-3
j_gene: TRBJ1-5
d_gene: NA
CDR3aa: ASSHSLESNQPQH

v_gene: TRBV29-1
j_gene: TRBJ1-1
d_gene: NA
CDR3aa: SVSKGYTEAF

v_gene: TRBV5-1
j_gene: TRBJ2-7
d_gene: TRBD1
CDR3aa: ASSSRDSFHEQY

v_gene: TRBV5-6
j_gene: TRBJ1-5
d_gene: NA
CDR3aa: ASSLGGQPNQPQH

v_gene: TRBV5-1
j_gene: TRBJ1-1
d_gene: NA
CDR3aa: ASSLAGGYTEAF

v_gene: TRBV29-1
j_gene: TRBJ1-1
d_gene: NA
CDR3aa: SAAGELNTEAF